The rows below give T cell receptor beta chains drawn from one sample of a study of T cell responses to AZD1222 COVID-19 vaccine. TCRdb's copy holds only in-frame clones and misses some; the assay was immunoSEQ multiplex PCR. The data show 130,000 to 150,000 clones, approximately 88% seen once. The specimen comprised peripheral blood, sampled 28 days after the second dose of the MenACWY control vaccine. The receptors originated from an adult who received the MenACWY meningococcal vaccine as a control. Both conserved end residues are part of each CDR3. Fields, in order: CDR3 DNA, CDR3 protein, V gene, D gene, clone size, J gene. D genes are given only for firm matches. Part of the rows lack a size; the others show once, few, many or a class for expanded clones.

TGTGCCAGCAGCCAAGATACTAGCGGGACCGAGACCCAGTACTTC	CASSQDTSGTETQYF	TRBV4-2	TRBD2	.	TRBJ2-5
TGTGCCAGCAGCCAGCGGACGGCGGGCACTGAAGCTTTCTTT	CASSQRTAGTEAFF	TRBV3-1/TRBV3-2	.	.	TRBJ1-1
TGTGCCAGTAGTATAGGTCCTAGCCAAGAGACCCAGTACTTC	CASSIGPSQETQYF	TRBV19	.	once	TRBJ2-5
TGTGCCAGCAGCGCCCCCCCAAGCGGGGTAGAGACCCAGTACTTC	CASSAPPSGVETQYF	TRBV5-6	TRBD2	.	TRBJ2-5
TGTGCCAGCAGGGGGGCGGCAGGGACCCAGTACTTC	CASRGAAGTQYF	TRBV12-3/TRBV12-4	.	.	TRBJ2-5
TGTGCCAGCAGTTTAGGCCGGGGCGGGTACTATGGCTACACCTTC	CASSLGRGGYYGYTF	TRBV28	.	once	TRBJ1-2
TGTGCCAGCAGTGAAGGGACGGGATTCTACAATGAGCAGTTCTTC	CASSEGTGFYNEQFF	TRBV25-1	.	.	TRBJ2-1
TGTGTCAGCAGTTACGGGGCAGGGAACACTGAAGCTTTCTTT	CVSSYGAGNTEAFF	TRBV6-5	.	once	TRBJ1-1
TGTGCCTGGAGTGGCTCATCCCTCACCGGGGAGCTGTTTTTT	CAWSGSSLTGELFF	TRBV30	.	.	TRBJ2-2
TGTGCCAGCAGCCGGGGGACAGGGGCCTCTGGGGCCAACGTCCTGACTTTC	CASSRGTGASGANVLTF	TRBV7-8	TRBD1	.	TRBJ2-6
TGTGCCAGCAGCCAATTTGGGACACTTAACACTGAAGCTTTCTTT	CASSQFGTLNTEAFF	TRBV6-5	.	.	TRBJ1-1
TGTGCCAGTAGAGGGGGCGCTGAAGCTTTCTTT	CASRGGAEAFF	TRBV19	TRBD1	once	TRBJ1-1
TGCAGCGTGCCGGGACAGGGGGCGCGCGGCTACACCTTC	CSVPGQGARGYTF	TRBV29-1	TRBD1	.	TRBJ1-2
TGTGCCAGCAGCCCAGGGACAGCCTCCTACGAGCAGTACTTC	CASSPGTASYEQYF	TRBV9	TRBD1	.	TRBJ2-7
TGTGCCAGCCCGGGAGTAGCGGGAGCCGGGGGCCAAGAGACCCAGTACTTC	CASPGVAGAGGQETQYF	TRBV21-1	.	.	TRBJ2-5
TGTGCCAGCTCACCAGCCATTCTTAGACAGGGCACCGGTGAAAAACTGTTTTTT	CASSPAILRQGTGEKLFF	TRBV18	TRBD1	.	TRBJ1-4
TGTGCCAGCAGCGCGACAGTGAACACTGAAGCTTTCTTT	CASSATVNTEAFF	TRBV7-3	.	few	TRBJ1-1
TGTGCCAGCAGCTTGGTCAACACGGGGCTTGAGACCCAGTACTTC	CASSLVNTGLETQYF	TRBV5-6	.	.	TRBJ2-5
TGTGCCAGCAGAGACGGGACAGGGAACACCGGGGAGCTGTTTTTT	CASRDGTGNTGELFF	TRBV6-5	TRBD1	.	TRBJ2-2
TGTGCCACCAGTCCCACCAGGACAGGGAACACCGGGGAGCTGTTTTTT	CATSPTRTGNTGELFF	TRBV24-1	TRBD1	once	TRBJ2-2
TGTGCCAGCAGCTTCGACAGGAACACTGAAGCTTTCTTT	CASSFDRNTEAFF	TRBV5-6	.	.	TRBJ1-1
TGTGCCAGCAGTGAAGGTAATCGTCAGCCCCAGCATTTT	CASSEGNRQPQHF	TRBV2	.	once	TRBJ1-5
TGTGCCAGCAGCACGACTGCGAACTATGGCTACACCTTC	CASSTTANYGYTF	TRBV9	.	.	TRBJ1-2
TGTGCCAGCAGTAGGGGACAGGGGGCGGTTGGGGCCAACGTCCTGACTTTC	CASSRGQGAVGANVLTF	TRBV27	TRBD1	.	TRBJ2-6
TGTGCCAGCTCACCATTTCCGGGACCCCTTGGTGAAAAACTGTTTTTT	CASSPFPGPLGEKLFF	TRBV18	.	.	TRBJ1-4
TGTGCCAGCAGTCCCCCGACAAATATGAACACTGAAGCTTTCTTT	CASSPPTNMNTEAFF	TRBV28	.	.	TRBJ1-1
TGTGCCAGCAGTTCGGGGACTAGCGGGAGTGCCGAGCAGTACTTC	CASSSGTSGSAEQYF	TRBV27	TRBD2	.	TRBJ2-7
TGTGCCAGCAGTTCATCGGACAGGGAGCGAGAGACCCAGTACTTC	CASSSSDRERETQYF	TRBV27	TRBD1	.	TRBJ2-5
TGTGCCTGGAATCGGGGACAGGGGAGCTCCTATAATTCACCCCTCCACTTT	CAWNRGQGSSYNSPLHF	TRBV30	TRBD1	.	TRBJ1-6
TGTGCCAGCAGTCCGGACAGAATCACAGATACGCAGTATTTT	CASSPDRITDTQYF	TRBV6-5	.	.	TRBJ2-3
TGTGCCAGCAGCTTAAACAGGGGAGAAAATTCACCCCTCCACTTT	CASSLNRGENSPLHF	TRBV7-3	TRBD1	.	TRBJ1-6
TGTGCCAGCAGCCAGGGCGGGACAGGGGGTTACAATGAGCAGTTCTTC	CASSQGGTGGYNEQFF	TRBV3-1/TRBV3-2	TRBD1	.	TRBJ2-1
TGTGCCAGCAGCACGCGGACTAGCGGGGGTTCAGATACGCAGTATTTT	CASSTRTSGGSDTQYF	TRBV7-8	TRBD2	.	TRBJ2-3
TGTGCCACCCGATCAGGCCTTGGAAACACCATATATTTT	CATRSGLGNTIYF	TRBV6-5	.	.	TRBJ1-3
TGTGCCTGCGCCGGGACAGGGGAGGACCAGCCCCAGCATTTT	CACAGTGEDQPQHF	TRBV30	TRBD1	.	TRBJ1-5
TGTGCCATTAGGCATGGACTAGACTCCTACGAGCAGTACTTC	CAIRHGLDSYEQYF	TRBV10-3	TRBD2	.	TRBJ2-7